This T cell receptor beta chain was sequenced for a study of vaccination effects on CD4 cells after COVID-19. Study information: A few convalescent patients were sampled both early and late post-vaccination. The median interval between the second dose and post-vaccine sampling was 72 days. Study observations and caveats: Convalescent post-vaccine spike-reactive clones were mostly newly vaccine-induced.

As for this clone: Its specificity is not known.

Sequencing used immunoSEQ multiplex PCR; TCRdb keeps in-frame clones, though not all of them. The profile shows approximately 15,000 clones, 60% to 85% of them singletons. Under the ViraFEST assay, PBMC were stimulated with viral peptide pools so that antigen-specific CD4+ T cells expanded. Sequencing was performed afterwards. The culture ran for 10 days, and then CD4+ T cells were isolated. The person acquired a PCR-confirmed SARS-CoV-2 infection between March and December 2020. Participants got two doses of BNT162b2 or mRNA-1273 vaccine. The authors exchanged half the medium for IL-2 medium on days 3 and 7. This CDR3 is built from 13 residues. Trimming cost V 2 bases and J 1 base, with 6 bases left between them. CDR1 and CDR2 from the germline V gene are SGHKS and YYEKEE (reference sequence).

The TCR comes from a human donor who had a prior SARS-CoV-2 infection. The sequenced sample was CD4+ T cells from PBMCs cultured with SARS-CoV-2 spike peptides, obtained after COVID-19 vaccination. The chain uses TRBV5-5 and TRBJ1-1, with D tentatively TRBD1 (5 bases). The CDR3 here is CASSFQGNTEAFF. Here the CDR3 DNA reads TGTGCCAGCAGCTTCCAGGGGAACACTGAAGCTTTCTTT. Using reference TRBV5-5 and TRBJ1-1 for the parts outside the CDR3, the full variable domain is DAGVTQSPTHLIKTRGQQVTLRCSPISGHKSVSWYQQVLGQGPQFIFQYYEKEERGRGNFPDRFSARQFPNYSSELNVNALLLGDSALYLCASSFQGNTEAFFGQGTRLTVV.